Listed here is a single T cell receptor (beta chain). Its antigen remains unidentified. The sample originates from a study of early stage breast cancer tumors. Study background: The ER+/PR+/HER2- tumors included roughly eight ductal and a handful of lobular carcinomas.

Overall study findings and caveats: Chain pairing and CD4, CD8 or FOXP3 expression were not captured. Enriched TCRB sequences shared across patients were mostly commonly generated sequences.

Each sample had two DNA replicates, 0.45 to 0.65 ug blood or around 1.5 ug tissue. TCRdb keeps only in-frame clones here, not all; method: immunoSEQ multiplex PCR. This table has roughly 40,000 clones, roughly 69% appearing once. Germline CDR1 and CDR2: LNHDA and SQIVND (reference sequence). Germline trimming cut 1 base from V and 6 bases from J; bases unmatched to any gene: 3. The CDR3 is 13 residues long. The rearrangement links TRBV19 to TRBJ2-7, with 7 positions matching TRBD2. This TCR came from a person in their fifties with breast cancer. The sample comprised blood. The CDR3 reads CASSIGRGSEQYF. CDR3 in DNA: TGTGCCAGTAGTATAGGGCGGGGGTCCGAGCAGTACTTC.